This T cell receptor (beta chain) was obtained from a study of T and B cells in COVID-19 patients. Study details: Median age was approximately 34 years in the recovered cohort and around 63 years in the active-infection cohort. Study-wide points: Active COVID-19 showed highly clonal TRB repertoires; recovery showed diversity and richness above healthy donors. Patients with COVID-19 reportedly showed strongly skewed T cell receptor beta variable and joining gene usage.

The sample holds a few counts of this clonotype. Its specificity is not known. Blood genomic DNA input for TRB amplification was roughly 230-550 ng. The V segment lost 6 bases and the J segment 5 bases; nucleotides outside the gene matches: 8. The CDR3 is 14 residues long. Germline-derived CDR1 and CDR2 are MNHNS and SASEGT. Multiplex PCR with BIOMED2 TRB-A/B primer pools amplified TRB rearrangements. TCRdb independently ran MiXCR on the multiplex PCR reads; one entry per CDR3 protein. The sample has around 7,600 distinct CDR3 sequences; 40% to 45% are singletons. Sequenced input: blood. The chain carries TRBV6-1 and TRBJ2-3, with 7 bases identical to TRBD2. The receptor's source is a human donor who had recovered from COVID-19. DNA for the CDR3: TGTGCCAGCAGATTAGCGGGCCGAGGAGATACGCAGTATTTT. Amino acids: CASRLAGRGDTQYF.